The 19 T cell receptor beta chains listed next were all sequenced from one sample in a study of shared clonotypes between healthy human individuals. The protocol was immunoSEQ multiplex PCR, while the TCRdb copy is restricted to in-frame clones and leaves out a portion. This sample has under 1,900,000 clones, with just under 99% found just once. Sequenced: naive CD4+ T cells sorted from blood. Subset here: CD45RA+ positively selected. The receptor set was obtained from a man between 25 and 39 years old in good health.

The CDR3 reads CASSDWDRGARAYEQYF. The CDR3 DNA reads as TGTGCCAGCAGTGATTGGGATCGCGGGGCGCGGGCCTACGAGCAGTACTTC. This chain uses TRBV2 with TRBJ2-7, with D tentatively TRBD2 (6 bases). Per germline, CDR1 SNHLY and CDR2 FYNNEI. V gave up 3 bases and J gave up 2 bases, with 20 bases separating them. This CDR3 comprises 17 residues.

V is TRBV4-3 and J is TRBJ2-7; D not certain. The CDR3 runs to 15 residues. Trimming removed 0 bases at V and 3 bases at J, with 12 bases between. CDR1 and CDR2 (germline): LGHNA, YSLEER. The CDR3 sequence is CASSQELLQNYEQYF. DNA for the CDR3: TGCGCCAGCAGCCAAGAACTACTCCAAAACTACGAGCAGTACTTC.

Worth noting for this clone: Other nucleotide sequences from this sample produce the same CDR3. The CDR3 nucleotides read TGTGCCAGCAGCGTAGGGACAGGAATTTACGAGCAGTACTTC. Amino acids: CASSVGTGIYEQYF. The chain recombines TRBV9 with TRBJ2-7; 7 bases are shared with TRBD1. The CDR3 has 14 amino acids. V gave up 0 bases and J gave up 4 bases; unmatched junction bases: 4. Germline CDR1 reads SGDLS; CDR2 reads YYNGEE.

This sequence joins TRBV5-4 and TRBJ2-1; a possible D gene is TRBD2 (5 bases). V was trimmed by 0 bases and J by 3 bases, leaving 13 bases between them. Per germline, CDR1 SGHNT and CDR2 YYREEE (reference sequence). The CDR3 length is 16 residues. The CDR3 protein is CASSLGPSRSYNEQFF. CDR3 nucleotides: TGTGCCAGCAGCTTGGGTCCTAGCCGAAGCTACAATGAGCAGTTCTTC.

The genes are TRBV10-3 and TRBJ2-7; D gene uncertain. The CDR3 consists of 12 residues. The V end lost 2 bases, the J end lost 3 bases, and 5 bases lay between the germline ends. Germline V gene sequence: CDR1 ENHRY, CDR2 SYGVKD. CDR3 loop: CAISERDYEQYF. In DNA, the CDR3 is TGTGCCATCAGTGAGAGGGACTACGAGCAGTACTTC.

Points on this clone: Additional DNA sequences in this sample encode the identical CDR3. The chain uses TRBV5-6 and TRBJ1-3; D gene unclear. Germline V CDR1 and CDR2: SGHDT, YYEEEE. V was pared by 3 bases and J by 1 base, with 8 bases between. The CDR3 loop spans 14 amino acids. Here the CDR3 reads CASSSPGSGNTIYF. The DNA of the CDR3 is TGTGCCAGCAGCTCCCCGGGGTCTGGAAACACCATATATTTT.

The chain has TRBV28 and TRBJ1-2; D may be TRBD1 (6 bases). CDR3 length equals 13 residues. V was trimmed by 5 bases and J by 8 bases, leaving 15 bases between them. Germline V gene data show CDR1 as MDHEN and CDR2 as SYDVKM. The CDR3 sequence is CASSEQGTYGYTF. Written as DNA, the CDR3 is TGTGCCAGCAGTGAACAGGGTACGTACGGCTACACCTTC.

The gene calls are TRBV5-4 and TRBJ1-1; D might be TRBD1 (6 bases). In germline, CDR1 is SGHNT, CDR2 YYREEE (reference sequence). There are 14 residues in the CDR3. With 4 bases removed from V and 9 bases from J, the gap between germline ends came to 19 bases. The CDR3 spells CASSPTGTFDKAFF. In nucleotides, the CDR3 is TGTGCCAGCAGCCCCACCGGGACATTCGACAAAGCTTTCTTT.

The chain carries TRBV11-2 and TRBJ1-4; D is perhaps TRBD1 (6 bases). This CDR3 spans 13 amino acids. The V gene's germline CDR1 is SGHAT and CDR2 FQNNGV. The V end was cut by 4 bases, the J end by 5 bases, with 8 bases between. The CDR3 DNA sequence: TGTGCCAGCAGCTCAGGGGTCAATGAAAAACTGTTTTTT. It is translated as CASSSGVNEKLFF.

The DNA for the CDR3 is TGTGCCAGCAGTTTTTCGGGGGCGGGAGGGGTCTACGAGCAGTACTTC. The encoded protein is CASSFSGAGGVYEQYF. The chain recombines TRBV27 with TRBJ2-7; 9 bases map to TRBD2. This CDR3 is 16 amino acids long. With 3 bases clipped from V and 3 bases from J, the junction kept 9 bases outside the gene matches. The germline CDR1 and CDR2 sequences are MNHEY and SMNVEV (reference sequence).

The CDR3 protein is CASIIAGYHQPQHF. CDR3 nucleotide sequence: TGTGCCAGCATCATCGCGGGGTATCATCAGCCCCAGCATTTT. The chain has TRBV6-1 and TRBJ1-5; unclear D gene. Germline V gene sequence: CDR1 MNHNS, CDR2 SASEGT. The CDR3 loop spans 14 amino acids. Trimming took 7 bases from V and 5 from J, leaving 15 bases between them.

The rearrangement links TRBV6-1 to TRBJ2-7; D is ambiguous. V lost 1 base and J lost 0, with 7 bases in between. The length of the CDR3 is 14 residues. Germline loops: CDR1 MNHNS, CDR2 SASEGT. CDR3 region: CASSEVVGSYEQYF. In nucleotides, the CDR3 is TGTGCCAGCAGTGAAGTTGTCGGCTCCTACGAGCAGTACTTC.

As regards this clone: Additional DNA sequences in this sample encode the identical CDR3. The chain joins TRBV28 to TRBJ2-7; D is uncertain. With 3 bases removed from V and 2 bases from J, the gap between germline ends came to 5 bases. This CDR3 has 12 amino acids. Germline assignment: CDR1 MDHEN and CDR2 SYDVKM. CDR3 loop: CASSLGAYEQYF. As DNA, the CDR3 is TGTGCCAGCAGTTTGGGTGCCTACGAGCAGTACTTC.

The chain uses TRBV6-6 and TRBJ2-7, with TRBD1 matching over 7 bases. The ends lost 4 bases at V and 12 bases at J; junction bases unmatched: 9. This CDR3 comprises 12 residues. The germline CDR1 and CDR2 sequences are MNHNY and SVGAGI (reference sequence). The CDR3 region has the DNA TGTGCCAGCAGTTCCCTATGGACAGGTCGGTACTTC. It specifies CASSSLWTGRYF.

The rearrangement links TRBV6-1 to TRBJ1-5; D remains ambiguous. The CDR3 runs to 16 residues. Germline loops: CDR1 MNHNS, CDR2 SASEGT. Trimming removed 1 base from V and 0 bases from J, with 10 bases in between. CDR3 residues: CASSEVRVASNQPQHF. The CDR3 DNA sequence: TGTGCCAGCAGTGAAGTTCGGGTTGCTAGCAATCAGCCCCAGCATTTT.

The chain uses TRBV9 and TRBJ2-3; D unclear. V was cut by 3 bases and J by 2 bases, with 7 bases left in between. Germline CDR1 is SGDLS and CDR2 is YYNGEE. The CDR3 totals 13 residues. CDR3 in DNA: TGTGCCAGCAGCGCGTCGGCCACAGATACGCAGTATTTT. Translation: CASSASATDTQYF.

V gene TRBV18 combines with J gene TRBJ1-5; perhaps TRBD1 as D (5 bases). V was clipped by 1 base and J by 2 bases, with 15 bases between them. This CDR3 spans 17 amino acids. CDR1 and CDR2 from the germline V gene are KGHSH and LQKENI. The CDR3 loop is CASSPLSSLQGNQPQHF. Here the CDR3 DNA reads TGTGCCAGCTCACCACTTTCATCGCTACAGGGCAATCAGCCCCAGCATTTT.

CDR3 DNA: TGCGCCAGCAGTGAGTCGGGGGACTATGGCTACACCTTC. This codes for CASSESGDYGYTF. The V call is TRBV10-1, the J call TRBJ1-2, with D maybe TRBD1 (5 bases). V was pared by 0 bases and J by 3 bases, with 5 bases between. Germline-derived CDR1 and CDR2 are WNHNN and SYGVQD (reference sequence). This CDR3 comprises 13 residues.

V gene TRBV5-8 combines with J gene TRBJ1-2, with D hard to call. Germline loops: CDR1 SGHTS, CDR2 YDEGEE. Trimming shortened V by 3 bases and J by 0 bases, and 27 bases separated the two germline ends. The CDR3 spans 20 residues. The CDR3 spells CASSSSPLSRIRPSNYGYTF. DNA for the CDR3: TGTGCCAGCAGCTCGAGCCCCCTGAGTCGGATACGCCCTTCTAACTATGGCTACACCTTC.